This TCR beta chain was sequenced during a study of blood T cell repertoires in COVID-19 (dated by TCRdb to 2019 to 2021). With respect to the entire study: Samples covering the acute and convalescent phases of COVID-19 were provided by collaborators in the United States, Italy and Spain. The prospective study material was composed of cDNA or gDNA derived from T cells, B-cell-depleted T cells, or PBMCs. Subjects who had been exposed to COVID-19, were actively infected with it, or had recovered from it provided the deeply sampled blood TCRbeta repertoires that made up the dataset. The repertoires were released in a freely available public database intended as a resource for research on the immune response to SARS-CoV-2. Samples came from the ongoing ImmuneRACE study (first 160 participants) plus 1,254 subjects from 6 global collaborators. A de-identified subject ID, COVID-19 status, age in years and sex were almost always included in the sample metadata. HLA class I and class II types, where available, came from metadata supplied by the sample provider rather than from assay-based typing.

The immunoSEQ Assay, a bias-controlled multiplex PCR, was used to amplify TCRbeta CDR3 regions from genomic DNA. The published analysis was carried out like this. Nucleated cell counts per sample were estimated from amplification of reference gene primers within the assay. To quantify the absolute abundance of each unique TCRbeta CDR3 rearrangement, sequence reads were collapsed and filtered. For each sample, productive Simpson clonality was calculated as the square root of Simpson's diversity index over productive rearrangements. In TCRdb, the immuneACCESS table is reduced to in-frame sequences with V and J assigned. These tables do not hold every clone; where another copy was compared, an unresolved V gene accounts for under half, and the others remain unexplained. The DNA gave D and trimming, while V, J and clone size come from that table. A total of about 92,000 clones appear in this sample, 70% to 85% of them only once. The ten largest clonotypes hold around 12% of the sample.

On this clone: Which antigen it targets is not known. There are no base qualities to consult, and no much larger clone falls within one base.

Whole blood was collected in K2EDTA tubes by collaborating institutions according to the institutions' own protocols. Collaborator samples were shipped for TCRbeta analysis as frozen whole blood, isolated PBMCs, or DNA extracted from either sample type. The full study reports these points: How much clinical and demographic metadata was included differed by source and by participant, and the metadata was provided uncurated.

Relative to germline, V is missing 8 bases and J is missing 2 bases, with 7 bases of the junction outside any gene match. There are 17 amino acids in the CDR3, from cysteine to phenylalanine inclusive. The only DNA kept is the CDR3, 51 bases in frame from the first base. The germline V gene encodes CDR1 SNHLY and CDR2 FYNNEI. This receptor was obtained from a human donor in a cohort sampled during active COVID-19. The rearranged chain carries TRBV2 and TRBJ2-3; TRBD2 matches 16 bases in the middle. Sequenced input: peripheral blood. The CDR3 sequence is CASLGLAGGQNTDTQYF. In nucleotide form, the sequence is TGTGCCAGCCTGGGACTAGCGGGGGGGCAAAACACAGATACGCAGTATTTT.